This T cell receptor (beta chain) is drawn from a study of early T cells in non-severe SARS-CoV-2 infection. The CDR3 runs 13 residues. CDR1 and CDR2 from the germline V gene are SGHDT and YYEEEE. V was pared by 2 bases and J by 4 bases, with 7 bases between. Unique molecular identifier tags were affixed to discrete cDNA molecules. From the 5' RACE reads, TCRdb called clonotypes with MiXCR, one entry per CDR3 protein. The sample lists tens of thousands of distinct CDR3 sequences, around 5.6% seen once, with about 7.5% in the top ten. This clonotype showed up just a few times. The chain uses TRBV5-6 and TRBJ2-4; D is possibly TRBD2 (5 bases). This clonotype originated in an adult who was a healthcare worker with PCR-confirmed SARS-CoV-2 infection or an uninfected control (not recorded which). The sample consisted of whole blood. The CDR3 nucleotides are TGTGCCAGCAGCTTCACTAGAAAAAACATTCAGTACTTC. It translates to CASSFTRKNIQYF.